This TCR beta chain originates from a study of T cell responses to AZD1222 COVID-19 vaccine. General study results and limits: Spike regions recognized by vaccine-associated CD4 TCRs spanned the protein, led by 160-218 and 743-854. The peak T cell response came first, and repertoires were sampled only after it.

A few counts support this clone. Its antigen is undetermined. Profiling relied on immunoSEQ multiplex PCR, and the TCRdb table lists in-frame clones only, not all of them. This table has 140,000 to 150,000 clones, approximately 90% appearing once. This clonotype was sampled from an adult in good health. The starting material was peripheral blood, obtained on day 0 of AZD1222 vaccination.

For the CDR3, the DNA is TGCGCCAGCAGCTCGCTAGCGGGAGGCCTCTCGGCCTACGAGCAGTACTTC. Its protein product is CASSSLAGGLSAYEQYF. This rearrangement joins TRBV5-1 to TRBJ2-7; 11 bases agree with TRBD2. Germline loops: CDR1 SGHRS, CDR2 YFSETQ. The junction had 10 bases not matched to a gene; V was cut back by 3 bases and J by 2 bases. The CDR3 has 17 residues.